Listed here is a single T cell receptor (beta chain). Its antigen remains unknown. This sample is drawn from a study of T-cell memory formation after mild COVID-19. Study-wide background: Most TCR clusters belonged to a single donor. Study-wide findings and caveats: Among CD4+ contracting clones, most were CM and EM, and CD8+ ones EMRA. Day 15 to 85 contracting clones showed balanced CD4/CD8; later expanders leaned CD4+. Pre-infection memory showed some responding clones, and this suggested that cross-reactive memory joined.

MiXCR was run by TCRdb on the 5' RACE reads, yielding one entry per CDR3 protein. The sample carries about 450,000 distinct CDR3 sequences, less than 25% recorded once. This CDR3 contains 11 residues. Trimming removed 7 bases at V and 4 bases at J, with 6 bases between. Germline-derived CDR1 and CDR2 are SGHDN and FVKESK. Source material: PBMCs or a T cell subset sorted from them (not recorded which). V usage is TRBV14 and J usage is TRBJ2-3; D is undetermined. This TCR was sampled from an adult woman who had mild COVID-19 (a few samples of this study predate the infection). Cell type and time point are not known. Here the CDR3 reads CASKFADTQYF. The CDR3 DNA sequence: TGTGCCAGCAAATTTGCAGATACGCAGTATTTT.